What follows is one T cell receptor beta chain and its context. The antigen it recognizes is unknown. No per-base quality is available; no much larger clone lies one base away. TCRbeta CDR3 regions were amplified from genomic DNA using the immunoSEQ Assay, a bias-controlled multiplex PCR. For the original study's pipeline: Nucleated cell counts per sample were estimated from amplification of reference gene primers within the assay. Sequence reads were collapsed and filtered to measure the absolute abundance of every unique TCRbeta CDR3 rearrangement. For each sample, productive Simpson clonality was calculated as the square root of Simpson's diversity index over productive rearrangements. TCRdb obtained this table from immuneACCESS and retained in-frame rearrangements with V and J assigned. These tables miss some clones; where compared with another copy, unresolved V genes account for less than half of the shortfall, and the remainder is unexplained. V and J calls and clone size are as listed in that table; D and trimming were resolved from the DNA. The sample yields about 73,000 clones; about 88% were counted once. The biggest ten clones account for around 10% of the sample.

From the germline V gene, CDR1 is SGHTA and CDR2 is FQGNSA. The CDR3 numbers 15 residues from cysteine through phenylalanine. Here the CDR3 DNA is all that survives: 45 bases in frame from base 1. V has 4 bases trimmed and J has 3 bases trimmed; junction bases matching no gene number 2. This sample stems from a study of blood T cell repertoires in COVID-19 (dated by TCRdb to the early 2020s). With respect to the entire study: Samples covering the acute and convalescent phases of COVID-19 were provided by collaborators in the United States, Italy and Spain. Where available, HLA class I and class II types were obtained from metadata supplied by the sample provider rather than from assay-based typing. Nearly every sample came with metadata listing a de-identified subject ID, COVID-19 status, age in years and sex. Samples came from the ongoing ImmuneRACE study (first 160 participants) plus 1,254 subjects from 6 global collaborators. A freely available public database, intended as a resource for researchers studying the immune response to SARS-CoV-2, is where the repertoires were released. The material from the prospective study consisted of cDNA or gDNA derived from T cells, B-cell-depleted T cells, or PBMCs. Deeply sampled blood TCRbeta repertoires from subjects exposed to, actively infected with, or recovered from COVID-19 were included in the dataset.

Whole blood was collected in K2EDTA tubes by collaborating institutions according to the institutions' own protocols. For TCRbeta analysis, collaborator samples were shipped as frozen whole blood, as isolated PBMCs, or as DNA extracted from either sample type. The investigation overall reported the following: The amount of clinical and demographic metadata varied by source and participant and was provided uncurated.

The chain is encoded by TRBV7-2 joined to TRBJ2-3; the central 12 bases match TRBD2. The sequence was collected from an older man with acute or convalescent COVID-19. The sample consisted of peripheral blood. The CDR3 sequence is CASSWTSGTTDTQYF. The DNA reads as follows: TGTGCCAGCAGCTGGACTAGCGGGACGACAGATACGCAGTATTTT.